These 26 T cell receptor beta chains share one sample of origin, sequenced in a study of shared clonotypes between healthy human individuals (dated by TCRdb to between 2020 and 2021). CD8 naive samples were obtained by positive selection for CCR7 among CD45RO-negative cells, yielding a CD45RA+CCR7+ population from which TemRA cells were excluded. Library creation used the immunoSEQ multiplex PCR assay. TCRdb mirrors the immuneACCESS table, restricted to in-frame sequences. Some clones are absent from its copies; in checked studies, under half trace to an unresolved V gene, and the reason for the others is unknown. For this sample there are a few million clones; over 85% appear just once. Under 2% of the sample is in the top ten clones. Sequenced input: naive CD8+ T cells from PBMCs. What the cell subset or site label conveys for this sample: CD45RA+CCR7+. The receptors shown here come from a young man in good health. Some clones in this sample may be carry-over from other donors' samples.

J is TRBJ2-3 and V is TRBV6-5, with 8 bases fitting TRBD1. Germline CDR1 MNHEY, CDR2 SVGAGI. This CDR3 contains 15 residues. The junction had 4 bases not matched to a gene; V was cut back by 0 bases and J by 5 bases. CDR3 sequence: CASSYSAGGGDTQYF. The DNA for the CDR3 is TGTGCCAGCAGTTACTCCGCAGGGGGCGGAGATACGCAGTATTTT.

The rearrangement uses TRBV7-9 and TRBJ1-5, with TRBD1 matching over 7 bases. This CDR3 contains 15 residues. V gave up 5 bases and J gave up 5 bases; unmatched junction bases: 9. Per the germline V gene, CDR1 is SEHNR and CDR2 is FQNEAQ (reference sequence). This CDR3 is CASSVTGDVDQPQHF. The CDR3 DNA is TGTGCCAGCAGCGTCACAGGGGATGTAGATCAGCCCCAGCATTTT. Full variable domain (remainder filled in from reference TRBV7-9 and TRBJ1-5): DTGVSQNPRHKITKRGQNVTFRCDPISEHNRLYWYRQTLGQGPEFLTYFQNEAQLEKSRLLSDRFSAERPKGSFSTLEIQRTEQGDSAMYLCASSVTGDVDQPQHFGDGTRLSIL.

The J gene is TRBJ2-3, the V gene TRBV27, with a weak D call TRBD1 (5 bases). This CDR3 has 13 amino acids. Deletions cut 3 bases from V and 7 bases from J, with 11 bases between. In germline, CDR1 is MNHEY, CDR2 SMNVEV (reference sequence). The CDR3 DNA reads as TGTGCCAGCAGTTTCAGGGTCACTAATACGCAGTATTTT. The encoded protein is CASSFRVTNTQYF.

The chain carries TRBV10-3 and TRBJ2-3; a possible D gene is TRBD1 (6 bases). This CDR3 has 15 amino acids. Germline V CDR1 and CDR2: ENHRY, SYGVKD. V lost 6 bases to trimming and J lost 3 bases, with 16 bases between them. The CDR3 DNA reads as TGTGCCATCAGGACAAACAGGGAAGGGACAGATACGCAGTATTTT. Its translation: CAIRTNREGTDTQYF.

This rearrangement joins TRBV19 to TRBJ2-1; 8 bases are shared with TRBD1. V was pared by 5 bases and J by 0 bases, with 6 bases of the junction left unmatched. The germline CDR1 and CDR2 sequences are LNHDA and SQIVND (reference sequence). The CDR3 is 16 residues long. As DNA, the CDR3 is TGTGCCAGTAGTTCGACAGGGGTTGGCTCCTACAATGAGCAGTTCTTC. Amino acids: CASSSTGVGSYNEQFF.

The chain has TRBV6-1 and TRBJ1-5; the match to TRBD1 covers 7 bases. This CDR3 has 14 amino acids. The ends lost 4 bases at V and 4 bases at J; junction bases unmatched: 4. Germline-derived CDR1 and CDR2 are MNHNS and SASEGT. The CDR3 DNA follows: TGTGCCAGCAGTGGGACAGGAACTAATCAGCCCCAGCATTTT. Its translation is CASSGTGTNQPQHF.

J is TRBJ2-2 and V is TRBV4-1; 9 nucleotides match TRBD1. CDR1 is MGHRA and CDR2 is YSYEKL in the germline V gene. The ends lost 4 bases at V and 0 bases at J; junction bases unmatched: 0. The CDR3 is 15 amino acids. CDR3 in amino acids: CASSRTGANTGELFF. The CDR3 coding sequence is TGCGCCAGCAGCCGGACAGGGGCGAACACCGGGGAGCTGTTTTTT.

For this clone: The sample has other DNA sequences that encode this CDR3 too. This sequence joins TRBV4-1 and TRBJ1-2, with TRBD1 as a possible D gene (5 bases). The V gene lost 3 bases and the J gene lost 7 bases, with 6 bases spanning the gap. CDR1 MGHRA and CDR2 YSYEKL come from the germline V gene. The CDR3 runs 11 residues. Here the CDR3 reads CASSQGGGYTF. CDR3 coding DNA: TGCGCCAGCAGCCAGGGGGGTGGCTACACCTTC.

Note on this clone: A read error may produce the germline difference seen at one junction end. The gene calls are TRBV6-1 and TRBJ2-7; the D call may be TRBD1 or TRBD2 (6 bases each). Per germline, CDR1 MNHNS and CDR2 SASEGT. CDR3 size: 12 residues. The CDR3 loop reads CASSQTGGDRFF. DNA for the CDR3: TGTGCCAGCAGCCAGACCGGGGGCGACCGCTTCTTC.

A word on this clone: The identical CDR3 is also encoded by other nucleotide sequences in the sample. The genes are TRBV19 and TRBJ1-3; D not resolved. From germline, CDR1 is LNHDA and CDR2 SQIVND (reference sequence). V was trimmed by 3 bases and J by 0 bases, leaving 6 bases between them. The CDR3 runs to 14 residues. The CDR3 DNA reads TGTGCCAGTAGTATCCGAAGCTCTGGAAACACCATATATTTT. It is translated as CASSIRSSGNTIYF.

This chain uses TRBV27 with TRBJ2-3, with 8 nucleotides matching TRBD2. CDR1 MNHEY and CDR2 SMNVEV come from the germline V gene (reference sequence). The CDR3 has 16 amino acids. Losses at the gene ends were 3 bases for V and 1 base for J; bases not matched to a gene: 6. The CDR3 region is CASSLGTSGGTDTQYF. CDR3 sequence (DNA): TGTGCCAGCAGTTTGGGAACTAGCGGAGGCACAGATACGCAGTATTTT.

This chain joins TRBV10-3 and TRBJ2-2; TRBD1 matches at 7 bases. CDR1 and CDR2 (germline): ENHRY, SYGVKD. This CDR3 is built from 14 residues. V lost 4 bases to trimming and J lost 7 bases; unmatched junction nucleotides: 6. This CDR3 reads CAISVQGEDGELFF. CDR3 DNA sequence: TGTGCCATCAGTGTCCAGGGGGAAGACGGGGAGCTGTTTTTT.

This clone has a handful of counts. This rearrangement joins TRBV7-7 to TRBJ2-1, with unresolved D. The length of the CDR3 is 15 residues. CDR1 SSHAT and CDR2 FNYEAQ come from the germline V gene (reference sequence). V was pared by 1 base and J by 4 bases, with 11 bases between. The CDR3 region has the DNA TGTGCCAGCAGCTTAGGAGATAGCATATACAATGAGCAGTTCTTC. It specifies CASSLGDSIYNEQFF. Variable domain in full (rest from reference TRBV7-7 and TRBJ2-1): GAGVSQSPRYKVTKRGQDVTLRCDPISSHATLYWYQQALGQGPEFLTYFNYEAQPDKSGLPSDRFSAERPEGSISTLTIQRTEQRDSAMYRCASSLGDSIYNEQFFGPGTRLTVL.

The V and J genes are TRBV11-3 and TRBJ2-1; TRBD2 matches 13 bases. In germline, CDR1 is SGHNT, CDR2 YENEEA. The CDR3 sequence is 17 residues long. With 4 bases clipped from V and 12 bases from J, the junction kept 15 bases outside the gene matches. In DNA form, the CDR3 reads TGTGCCAGCAGCTCCGGACTAGCGGGAGAGGTTTGGAGTGGGCAGTTCTTC. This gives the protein CASSSGLAGEVWSGQFF.

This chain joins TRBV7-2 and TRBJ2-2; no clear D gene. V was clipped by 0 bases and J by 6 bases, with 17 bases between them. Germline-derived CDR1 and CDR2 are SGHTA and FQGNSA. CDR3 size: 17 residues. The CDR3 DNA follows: TGTGCCAGCAGCTTAGCCCCATCCCACCCCCTCCCCGGGGAGCTGTTTTTT. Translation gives CASSLAPSHPLPGELFF.

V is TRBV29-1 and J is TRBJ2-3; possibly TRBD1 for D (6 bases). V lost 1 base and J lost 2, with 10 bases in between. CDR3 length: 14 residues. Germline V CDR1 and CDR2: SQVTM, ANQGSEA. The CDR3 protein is CSVEGTAITDTQYF. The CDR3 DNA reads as TGCAGCGTTGAAGGGACAGCAATCACAGATACGCAGTATTTT.

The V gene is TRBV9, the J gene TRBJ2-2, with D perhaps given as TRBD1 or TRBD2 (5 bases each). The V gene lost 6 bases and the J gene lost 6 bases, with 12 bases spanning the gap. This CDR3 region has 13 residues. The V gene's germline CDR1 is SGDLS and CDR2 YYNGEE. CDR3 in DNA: TGTGCCAGCACGGGACCCGGGCCCGGGGAGCTGTTTTTT. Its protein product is CASTGPGPGELFF. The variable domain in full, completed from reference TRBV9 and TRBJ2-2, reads DSGVTQTPKHLITATGQRVTLRCSPRSGDLSVYWYQQSLDQGLQFLIQYYNGEERAKGNILERFSAQQFPDLHSELNLSSLELGDSALYFCASTGPGPGELFFGEGSRLTVL.

The CDR3 spells CASSQDPGTAYNEQFF. Written as DNA, the CDR3 is TGCGCCAGCAGCCAAGATCCCGGGACAGCCTACAATGAGCAGTTCTTC. V gene TRBV4-3 combines with J gene TRBJ2-1, with 7 bases identical to TRBD1. V shed 0 bases, J shed 2 bases, and the junction held 4 bases outside the gene matches. Germline lookup yields CDR1 LGHNA and CDR2 YSLEER. This CDR3 comprises 16 residues.

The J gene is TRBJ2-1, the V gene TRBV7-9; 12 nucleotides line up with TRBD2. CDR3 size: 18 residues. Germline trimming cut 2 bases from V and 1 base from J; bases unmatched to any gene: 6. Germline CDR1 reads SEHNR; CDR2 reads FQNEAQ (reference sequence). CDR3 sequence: CASSLPGTSGSSYNEQFF. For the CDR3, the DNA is TGTGCCAGCAGCTTACCCGGGACTAGCGGGTCATCCTACAATGAGCAGTTCTTC.

CDR3 in DNA: TGTGCCAGCAGCAATGGGCGGCTTCCCAATGAAAAACTGTTTTTT. Amino acids: CASSNGRLPNEKLFF. The genes are TRBV11-2 and TRBJ1-4; D is undetermined. The germline V gene encodes CDR1 SGHAT and CDR2 FQNNGV. Trimming removed 5 bases at V and 5 bases at J, with 15 bases between. The CDR3 covers 15 residues.

The CDR3 bases are TGTGCCAGCAGCTCCCTAGCGGGAGGCTTTAATGAGCAGTTCTTC. It is translated as CASSSLAGGFNEQFF. The chain carries TRBV11-1 and TRBJ2-1; TRBD2 agrees at 11 bases. The J segment lost 7 bases and the V segment lost 4 bases, leaving 6 bases of the junction unmatched. Looked up from germline, CDR1 is SGHAT and CDR2 is FQDESV (reference sequence). The CDR3 covers 15 residues.

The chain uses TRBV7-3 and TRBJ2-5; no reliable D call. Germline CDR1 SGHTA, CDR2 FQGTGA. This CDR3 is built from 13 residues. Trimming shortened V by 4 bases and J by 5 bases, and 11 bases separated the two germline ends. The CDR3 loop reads CASSCPHRETQYF. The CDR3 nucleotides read TGTGCCAGCAGCTGCCCCCACCGGGAGACCCAGTACTTC. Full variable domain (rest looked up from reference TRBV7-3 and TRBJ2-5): GAGVSQTPSNKVTEKGKYVELRCDPISGHTALYWYRQSLGQGPEFLIYFQGTGAADDSGLPNDRFFAVRPEGSVSTLKIQRTERGDSAVYLCASSCPHRETQYFGPGTRLLVL.

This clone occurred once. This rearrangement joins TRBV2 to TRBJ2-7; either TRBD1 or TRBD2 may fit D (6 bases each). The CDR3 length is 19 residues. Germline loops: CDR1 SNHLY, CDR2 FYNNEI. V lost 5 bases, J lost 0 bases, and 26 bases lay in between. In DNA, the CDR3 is TGTGCCAGCAGTCCCCAATTACCCCTGCGGGACACTAGCTCCTACGAGCAGTACTTC. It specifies CASSPQLPLRDTSSYEQYF.

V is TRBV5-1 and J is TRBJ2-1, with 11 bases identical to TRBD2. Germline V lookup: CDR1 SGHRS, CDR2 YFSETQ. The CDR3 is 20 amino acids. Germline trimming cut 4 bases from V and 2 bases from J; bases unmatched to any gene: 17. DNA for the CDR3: TGCGCCAGCAGCACCGACAGGCACACTAGCGGGAGTAATCCCTACAATGAGCAGTTCTTC. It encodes CASSTDRHTSGSNPYNEQFF.

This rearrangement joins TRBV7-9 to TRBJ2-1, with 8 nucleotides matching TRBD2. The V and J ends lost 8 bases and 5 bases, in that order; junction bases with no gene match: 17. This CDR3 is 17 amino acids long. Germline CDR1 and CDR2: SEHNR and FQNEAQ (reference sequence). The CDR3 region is CASGGGKAGEGHNEQFF. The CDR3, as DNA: TGTGCCAGCGGCGGAGGGAAAGCGGGAGAGGGGCACAATGAGCAGTTCTTC.

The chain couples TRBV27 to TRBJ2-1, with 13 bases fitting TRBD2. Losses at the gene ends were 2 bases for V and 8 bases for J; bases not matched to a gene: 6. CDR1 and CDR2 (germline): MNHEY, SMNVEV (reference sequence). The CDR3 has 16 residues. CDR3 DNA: TGTGCCAGCAGTTTAGGGGGACTAGCGGGATTCGATGAGCAGTTCTTC. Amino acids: CASSLGGLAGFDEQFF.